This is a list of T cell receptor beta chains from one sample in a study of blood T cell repertoires in COVID-19. Using immunoSEQ multiplex PCR, the repertoire was profiled, and TCRdb retains in-frame clones only, with some absent. The sample comprises about 280,000 clones, roughly 87% of which are singletons, and 9% to 9.5% rests with the top ten. The sequenced sample consisted of peripheral blood. The receptors come from a man aged 18 to 30 with active or convalescent COVID-19. CDR3s include the opening cysteine and the closing phenylalanine or tryptophan. Fields, in order: D gene, J gene, V gene, clone size, CDR3 protein, CDR3 DNA. A D gene is named only where the DNA matches it firmly. Only part of the rows carry a size: once, few, many, or a class if the clone is expanded.

TRBD1	TRBJ1-1	TRBV5-6	-	CASSWGVAGGMNTEAFF	TGTGCCAGCAGCTGGGGTGTGGCAGGGGGGATGAACACTGAAGCTTTCTTT
-	TRBJ1-6	TRBV5-6	-	CASSLGGGDSPLHF	TGTGCCAGCAGCTTGGGGGGAGGCGATTCACCCCTCCACTTT
TRBD1	TRBJ2-7	TRBV7-2	once	CASSRGQGYEQYF	TGTGCCAGCAGTAGAGGACAGGGCTACGAGCAGTACTTC
-	TRBJ1-4	TRBV7-6	-	CASSLGREGKLFF	TGTGCCAGCAGCTTAGGCAGGGAAGGAAAACTGTTTTTT
TRBD1	TRBJ2-7	TRBV2	once	CASNRGLYEQYF	TGTGCCAGTAACAGGGGGTTGTACGAGCAGTACTTC
-	TRBJ1-2	TRBV19	few	CASSIGQGGVLYGYTF	TGTGCCAGTAGTATAGGCCAGGGAGGAGTATTATATGGCTACACCTTC
TRBD1	TRBJ2-7	TRBV6-5	-	CASSYSGQGPDEQYF	TGTGCCAGCAGTTACTCTGGACAGGGCCCCGATGAGCAGTACTTC
TRBD1	TRBJ1-2	TRBV20-1	-	CSATHRGGYTF	TGCAGTGCTACTCACAGGGGTGGCTACACCTTC
-	TRBJ1-2	TRBV5-1	-	CASSLDGGYTF	TGCGCCAGCAGCTTGGACGGTGGCTACACCTTC
TRBD1	TRBJ2-7	TRBV25-1	-	CASSGLKTGGSPYEQYF	TGTGCCAGCAGTGGACTTAAGACAGGGGGGTCCCCCTACGAGCAGTACTTC
-	TRBJ1-1	TRBV15	-	CATSRDSSFPFF	TGTGCCACCAGCAGAGATAGCAGTTTCCCTTTCTTT
-	TRBJ2-2	TRBV7-2	-	CASSYGGSNTGELFF	TGTGCCAGCAGCTATGGCGGGTCGAACACCGGGGAGCTGTTTTTT
TRBD2	TRBJ2-7	TRBV4-1	-	CASSQVAGGAHEQYF	TGCGCCAGCAGCCAAGTGGCGGGGGGAGCCCACGAGCAGTACTTC
TRBD1	TRBJ1-1	TRBV10-3	-	CAIREDRAENTEAFF	TGTGCCATCAGAGAGGACAGGGCGGAGAACACTGAAGCTTTCTTT
TRBD2	TRBJ2-1	TRBV7-8	-	CASSFWASGGALNEQFF	TGTGCCAGCAGCTTTTGGGCTAGCGGGGGGGCGCTCAATGAGCAGTTCTTC
TRBD1	TRBJ1-2	TRBV5-1	-	CASSPGQGYGYTF	TGCGCCAGCAGCCCGGGACAGGGCTATGGCTACACCTTC
TRBD1	TRBJ2-2	TRBV29-1	-	CSVEEVWDRGTGELFF	TGCAGCGTTGAAGAGGTTTGGGACAGGGGAACCGGGGAGCTGTTTTTT
-	TRBJ1-1	TRBV19	-	CASSIVGGGLGTEAFF	TGTGCCAGTAGTATAGTCGGCGGGGGGCTGGGCACTGAAGCTTTCTTT
-	TRBJ2-7	TRBV7-3	-	CASSLNYGGEQYF	TGTGCCAGCAGCCTAAACTACGGGGGCGAGCAGTACTTC